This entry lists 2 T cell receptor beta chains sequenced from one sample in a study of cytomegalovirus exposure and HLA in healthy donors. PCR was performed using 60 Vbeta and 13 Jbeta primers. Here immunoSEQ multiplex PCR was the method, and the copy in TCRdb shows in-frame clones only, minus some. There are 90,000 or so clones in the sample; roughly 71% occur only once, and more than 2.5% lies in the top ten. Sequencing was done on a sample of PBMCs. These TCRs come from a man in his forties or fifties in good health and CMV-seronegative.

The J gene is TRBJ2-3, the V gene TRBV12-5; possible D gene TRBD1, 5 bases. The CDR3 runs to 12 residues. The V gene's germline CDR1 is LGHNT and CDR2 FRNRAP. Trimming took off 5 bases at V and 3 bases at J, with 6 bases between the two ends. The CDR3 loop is CASGPGTDTQYF. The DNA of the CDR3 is TGTGCTAGTGGTCCAGGGACAGATACGCAGTATTTT.

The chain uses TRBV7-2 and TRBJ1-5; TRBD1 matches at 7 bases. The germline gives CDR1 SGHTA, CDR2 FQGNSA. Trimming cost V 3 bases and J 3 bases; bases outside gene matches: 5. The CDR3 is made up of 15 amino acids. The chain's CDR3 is CASSLSGQNNQPQHF. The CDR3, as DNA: TGTGCCAGCAGCTTGTCGGGACAGAACAATCAGCCCCAGCATTTT.